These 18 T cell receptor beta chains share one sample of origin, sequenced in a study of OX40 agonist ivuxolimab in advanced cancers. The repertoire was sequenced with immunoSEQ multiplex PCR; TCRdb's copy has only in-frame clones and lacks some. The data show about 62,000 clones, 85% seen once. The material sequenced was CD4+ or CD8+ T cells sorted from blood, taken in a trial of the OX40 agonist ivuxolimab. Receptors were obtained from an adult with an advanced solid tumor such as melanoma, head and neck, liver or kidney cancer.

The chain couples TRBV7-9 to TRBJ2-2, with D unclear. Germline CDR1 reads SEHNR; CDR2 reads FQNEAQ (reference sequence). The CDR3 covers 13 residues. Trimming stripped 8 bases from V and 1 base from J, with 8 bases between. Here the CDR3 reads CASLRLNTGELFF. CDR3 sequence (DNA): TGTGCCAGCCTACGACTGAACACCGGGGAGCTGTTTTTT.

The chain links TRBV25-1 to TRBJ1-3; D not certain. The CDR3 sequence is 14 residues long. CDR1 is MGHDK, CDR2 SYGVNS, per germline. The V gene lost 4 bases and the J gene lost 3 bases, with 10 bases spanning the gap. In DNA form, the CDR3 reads TGTGCCAGCAGTGGCCGGGAGTTTGGAAACACCATATATTTT. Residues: CASSGREFGNTIYF.

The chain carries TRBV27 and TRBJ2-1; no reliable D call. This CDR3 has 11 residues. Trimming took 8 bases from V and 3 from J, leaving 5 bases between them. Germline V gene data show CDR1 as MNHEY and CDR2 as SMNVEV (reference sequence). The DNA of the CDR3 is TGTGCCAGCCAGCGCTACAATGAGCAGTTCTTC. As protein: CASQRYNEQFF.

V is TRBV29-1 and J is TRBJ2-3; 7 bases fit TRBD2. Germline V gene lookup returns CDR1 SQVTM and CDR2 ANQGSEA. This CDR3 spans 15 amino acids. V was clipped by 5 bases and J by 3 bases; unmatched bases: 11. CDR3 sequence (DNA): TGCAGCGTTCTTCGACTAGCAGTTAAAACAGATACGCAGTATTTT. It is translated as CSVLRLAVKTDTQYF.

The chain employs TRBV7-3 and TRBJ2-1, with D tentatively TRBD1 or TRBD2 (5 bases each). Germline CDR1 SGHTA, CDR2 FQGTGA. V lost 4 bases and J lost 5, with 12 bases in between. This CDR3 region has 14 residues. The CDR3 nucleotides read TGTGCCAGCAGCTCCACGGGGCCACACAATGAGCAGTTCTTC. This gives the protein CASSSTGPHNEQFF.

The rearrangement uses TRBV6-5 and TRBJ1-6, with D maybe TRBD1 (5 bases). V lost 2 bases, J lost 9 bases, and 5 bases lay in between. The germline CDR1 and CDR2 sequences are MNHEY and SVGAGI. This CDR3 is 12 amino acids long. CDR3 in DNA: TGTGCCAGCAGTTACGGGGCTTCACCCCTCCACTTT. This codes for CASSYGASPLHF.

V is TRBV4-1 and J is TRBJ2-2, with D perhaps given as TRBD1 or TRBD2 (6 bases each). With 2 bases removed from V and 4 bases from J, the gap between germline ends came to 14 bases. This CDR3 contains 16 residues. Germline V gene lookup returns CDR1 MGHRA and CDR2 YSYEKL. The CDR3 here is CASSQPGGRGTGELFF. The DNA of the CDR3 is TGCGCCAGCAGCCAACCCGGGGGCAGGGGCACCGGGGAGCTGTTTTTT.

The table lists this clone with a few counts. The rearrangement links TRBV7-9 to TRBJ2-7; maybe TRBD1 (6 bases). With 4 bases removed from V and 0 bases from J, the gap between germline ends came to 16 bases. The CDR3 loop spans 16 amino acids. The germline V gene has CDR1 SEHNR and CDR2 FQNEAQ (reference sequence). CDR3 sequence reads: CASSSPRQDSSYEQYF. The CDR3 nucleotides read TGTGCCAGCAGCTCTCCTCGACAGGATAGCTCCTACGAGCAGTACTTC. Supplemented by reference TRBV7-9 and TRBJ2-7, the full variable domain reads DTGVSQNPRHKITKRGQNVTFRCDPISEHNRLYWYRQTLGQGPEFLTYFQNEAQLEKSRLLSDRFSAERPKGSFSTLEIQRTEQGDSAMYLCASSSPRQDSSYEQYFGPGTRLTVT.

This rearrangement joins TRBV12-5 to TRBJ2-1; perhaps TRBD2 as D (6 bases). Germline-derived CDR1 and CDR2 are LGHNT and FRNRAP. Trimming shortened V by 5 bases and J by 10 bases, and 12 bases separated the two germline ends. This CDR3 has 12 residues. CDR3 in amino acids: CASGLHRGEQFF. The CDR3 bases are TGTGCTAGTGGTCTCCACCGGGGGGAGCAGTTCTTC.

CDR3: CASRQSYNYGYTF. For the CDR3, the DNA is TGTGCCAGCCGACAGAGTTATAACTATGGCTACACCTTC. The gene calls are TRBV6-1 and TRBJ1-2, with D possibly TRBD1 on 5 matching bases. Trimming cost V 8 bases and J 1 base, with 11 bases left between them. Germline lookup yields CDR1 MNHNS and CDR2 SASEGT. This CDR3 contains 13 residues.

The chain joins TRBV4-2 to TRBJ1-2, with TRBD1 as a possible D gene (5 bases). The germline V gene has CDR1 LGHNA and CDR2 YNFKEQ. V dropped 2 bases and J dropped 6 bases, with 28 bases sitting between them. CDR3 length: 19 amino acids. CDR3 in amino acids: CASSQTGPGVVGRPDGYTF. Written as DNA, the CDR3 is TGTGCCAGCAGCCAAACTGGCCCGGGGGTCGTAGGGAGACCAGATGGCTACACCTTC.

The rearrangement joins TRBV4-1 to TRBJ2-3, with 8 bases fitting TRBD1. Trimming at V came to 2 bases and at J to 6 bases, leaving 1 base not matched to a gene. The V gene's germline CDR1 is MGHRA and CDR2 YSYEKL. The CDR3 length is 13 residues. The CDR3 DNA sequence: TGCGCCAGCAGCCAAAGACAGGGGGATACGCAGTATTTT. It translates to CASSQRQGDTQYF.

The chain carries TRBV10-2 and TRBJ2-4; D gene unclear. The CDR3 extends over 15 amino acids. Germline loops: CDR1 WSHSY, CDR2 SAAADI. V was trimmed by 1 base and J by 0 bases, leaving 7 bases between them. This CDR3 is CASSEYGIAKNIQYF. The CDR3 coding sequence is TGCGCCAGCAGTGAGTACGGAATAGCCAAAAACATTCAGTACTTC.

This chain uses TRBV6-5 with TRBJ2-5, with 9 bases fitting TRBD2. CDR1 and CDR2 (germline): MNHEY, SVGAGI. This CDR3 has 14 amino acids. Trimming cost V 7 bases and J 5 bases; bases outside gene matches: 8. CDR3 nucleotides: TGTGCCAGCAACCGACTAGCGGCCCAGGAGACCCAGTACTTC. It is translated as CASNRLAAQETQYF.

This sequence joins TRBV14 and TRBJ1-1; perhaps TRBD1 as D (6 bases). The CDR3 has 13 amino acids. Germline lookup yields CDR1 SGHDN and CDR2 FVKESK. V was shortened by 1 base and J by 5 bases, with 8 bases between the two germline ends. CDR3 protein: CASSQVRGTEAFF. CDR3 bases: TGTGCCAGCAGCCAAGTAAGGGGGACTGAAGCTTTCTTT.

CDR3 sequence reads: CSGGTGDLYEQYF. In nucleotides, the CDR3 is TGCAGCGGGGGGACAGGGGATCTCTACGAGCAGTACTTC. This chain connects TRBV29-1 to TRBJ2-7; 10 nucleotides match TRBD1. The germline V gene has CDR1 SQVTM and CDR2 ANQGSEA. Unmatched junction bases numbered 6, after V lost 7 bases and J lost 3 bases. CDR3 length: 13 amino acids.

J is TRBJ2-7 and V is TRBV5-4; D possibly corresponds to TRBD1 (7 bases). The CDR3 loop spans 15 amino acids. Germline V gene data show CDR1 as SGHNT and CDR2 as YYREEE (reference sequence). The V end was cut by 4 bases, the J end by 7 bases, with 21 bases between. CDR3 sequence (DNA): TGTGCCAGCAGCCCAGGGGGAATGGCGGCGGGAGAGCAGTACTTC. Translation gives CASSPGGMAAGEQYF.

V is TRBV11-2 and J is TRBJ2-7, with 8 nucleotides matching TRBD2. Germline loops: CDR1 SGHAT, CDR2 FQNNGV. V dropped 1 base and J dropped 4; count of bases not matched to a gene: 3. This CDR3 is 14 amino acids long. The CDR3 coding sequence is TGTGCCAGCAGCTTAGTAGCGGGGATATACGAGCAGTACTTC. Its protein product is CASSLVAGIYEQYF.